Sequencing of this TCR beta chain was carried out in a study of shared clonotypes between healthy human individuals (dated by TCRdb to about 2020). A note on the overall study: A couple of women and a few men aged 18 to 49 years were included in the cohort. For each donor, CD4 naive and CD4 memory were each run on three plates, CD8 naive on two plates, and CD8 memory on one plate. To estimate repertoire size and how much clonotypes are shared between individuals, the study performed deep sequencing of blood TCR repertoires from a few healthy adults. To increase sequencing depth and limit assay-specific biases, TCR repertoire library preparation and sequencing were carried out by different laboratories using diverse techniques. Per donor, leukapheresis produced somewhere between about 0.8 and 9 billion PBMCs.

About this clone: Its antigen is not yet known. No base quality values were provided; no much bigger clone lies one nucleotide off.

From cysteine to phenylalanine, the CDR3 is 16 amino acids long. Only CDR3 DNA remains: 48 bases, in frame from the first base. CDR1 and CDR2 are drawn from the germline V gene: SGHRS, YFSETQ. Germline trimming amounts to 4 bases on V and 0 bases on J, with 7 as the count of junction bases outside the gene matches. The donors were healthy, HIV-negative adults who had no recently reported acute infections or vaccinations. All donors were Caucasian adults living in Nashville, Tennessee, USA. CD4+ T cells were enriched by magnetic negative selection, after which naive cells were positively selected on CD45RA and the negative fraction was taken as the memory subset. After blood collection by leukapheresis, PBMCs were isolated using Ficoll-Histopaque density gradient centrifugation and then cryopreserved in the vapor phase of liquid nitrogen. Analytical flow cytometry was used to check the purity and quantity of each magnetically sorted T cell population. Each sorted fraction had its genomic DNA isolated and then quantified by UV absorbance on a Nanodrop 2000c.

Paper-wide results and their limitations: Even with the large sequencing depth, rarefaction of the sorted-subset datasets indicated that sequencing was incomplete. Pairwise subsampling led to the expectation that sequencing depth would affect the degree of clonotype sharing among donors. Because the study included a small number of donors, the genetic and exposure-history diversity represented was limited. Larger estimated clonotype richness was generally found for naive subsets than for memory subsets. Compared with non-shared clonotypes, the clonotypes found in all four sorted-subset donors had higher generation probabilities. Sharing across a few donors was observed for approximately 5% of naive CD4, under 4% of naive CD8, around 2.5% of memory CD4, and over 0.3% of memory CD8 clonotypes. Only blood was sampled, and tissue TCR repertoires likely differ from those in blood.

TCR CDR3 regions were amplified from genomic DNA by multiplex PCR using the deep immunoSEQ assay. Extracted genomic DNA from each cell subset was distributed evenly across all wells of several immunoSEQ 96-well plates, and each plate was treated as a replicate. For sorted subsets, each replicate PCR was loaded with approximately 200 ng genomic DNA, equivalent to some 27,000 T cell genomes. Purified libraries were quantified with a Qubit 3.0 fluorometer, sized on a Bioanalyzer 2100, and re-quantified with the KAPA Library Quantification kit. Every immunoSEQ 96-well plate was sequenced on a dedicated single-read 150-cycle Illumina NextSeq 550 flow cell. The study's processing was this. Because the immunoSEQ output included only junctional sequences and no quality scores, the filtering could not be the same as the filtering used for full-length reads. Sequences were annotated with PyIR, a Python wrapper for IgBLAST v1.9, and V/J genes and CDR3 were assigned using IMGT germline references. Any read was removed if the V/J assignment was weak (E-value above 1e-6), the CDR3 was missing, or the read contained stop codons, out-of-frame junctions, or ambiguous translated residues. V3J clonotypes were defined as sequences sharing an identical inferred V gene, J gene, and CDR3 amino acid sequence. Percentage overlap between repertoires was computed as shared unique clonotypes divided by the size of the smaller repertoire. Richness of each repertoire was evaluated using RTK rarefaction, the Chao1 estimator, and Recon v2.1 estimates of unobserved clonotypes. Generation probabilities for all TCRbeta clonotypes obtained by the gDNA method from a handful of donors were computed using OLGA. As stored in TCRdb, this immuneACCESS dataset retains in-frame rearrangements with V and J assigned. A fraction of the clones does not appear; measured against another copy, unresolved V genes explain less than half of the discrepancy, and the remainder lacks a known reason. The V and J calls and clone size were taken over from that table, and D and trimming were inferred from the DNA. The sample contains 2 million to 2.5 million clones, approximately 95% of them found a single time. Clones ranked in the top ten supply 0.35% to 0.5% of the sample.

The receptor chain draws on TRBV5-1 and TRBJ1-3, and 7 junction bases match TRBD1. The sequenced sample was naive CD4+ T cells from PBMCs. The label giving this sample's cell subset or site can be read as: CD45RA+ positively selected. This clonotype was obtained from a young man in good health. Some clones in this sample may be carry-over from other donors' samples. The DNA sequence is TGCGCCAGCAGCCAGGGACAGCCCGGCTCTGGAAACACCATATATTTT. This encodes CASSQGQPGSGNTIYF.